This T cell receptor (beta chain) appears in the sequencing data of a study of T cells expressing NK-cell markers (dated by TCRdb to the early 2020s). With regard to the full study: Eight or nine donors provided sorted CD3+CD56+NKG2C+, CD3+CD56+NKG2C- and CD3+CD56-NKG2C+ T-cell subsets, whose TCR beta-chain repertoires were profiled. Sequencing of the libraries produced 2 x 150 bp reads on Illumina HiSeq 2000/2500, MiSeq or NextSeq. Randomly selected healthy volunteers, three men and five women, were used as the eight sequenced donors. Among the eight sequenced donors, only one was HCMV-seronegative, while the other seven were HCMV-seropositive.

CDR1 is given as DFQATT and CDR2 as SNEGSKA, both from the germline V gene (reference sequence). Reading from cysteine to phenylalanine, the CDR3 counts 15 amino acids. Only the protein is on record. About this clonotype itself: The antigen it binds to is not known.

A commercial ELISA kit detecting HCMV-specific IgG in serum was used to determine HCMV serostatus. Peripheral blood mononuclear cells were isolated from blood by Ficoll density gradient centrifugation. This sample was sequenced with an Illumina HiSeq 2000. TCR beta cDNA libraries were made by 5'RACE template switching that added a universal primer site and unique molecular identifiers. cDNA synthesis was primed from the TCR beta constant segment and was followed by two successive PCR amplification steps. As for the authors' bioinformatics: MIGEC handled demultiplexing of the reads and grouping by UMI, while MiTCR was used to assemble and quantify clonotypes. To exclude erroneous sequences, only TCR cDNA sequences supported by at least two reads were retained. The tcR package was used for downstream repertoire analysis, and clonotypes were matched across fractions by CDR3 nucleotide sequence plus V segment. Antigen specificity was annotated against VDJdb with VDJmatch, allowing one amino acid substitution in CDR3. The reads were reprocessed in TCRdb, with one entry per CDR3 protein sequence and no accompanying DNA. The V and J calls, along with clone size, are taken from TCRdb and not from the paper's own processing. The record for this sample contains a few hundred thousand distinct CDR3 sequences. Over 1.3% of the sample comes from the top ten.

Points the paper makes about the study in general: Whether the expanded NKG2C-expressing T cell clones were specific for HCMV antigens was left unclear. For five or six donors, the dominant CD3+CD56+NKG2C+ clonotypes were among the top 10 CD8+ clonotypes and accounted for about 1.0-8% of CD8+ T cells. Those dominant clonotypes were again the most abundant among CD3+CD56-NKG2C+ cells in a handful of donors, at roughly 28.3-65%.

Sequencing was done on a sample of blood T cells: a sorted CD56 or NKG2C T cell subset, CD4+ or CD8+ T cells, or bulk PBMC T cells (not recorded which). This sequence was found in a woman aged 45-59 years in good health. Donor details come from another sample of the same person, matched by shared clones. The V gene is TRBV20-1 and the J gene is TRBJ2-5; the D gene TCRdb calls, TRBD2, cannot be checked with no DNA. The CDR3 protein is CSALLLAGRAETQYF.